This TCR beta chain was documented in a study of blood T cell repertoires in COVID-19. Across the whole study: Sites in the United States, Italy and Spain provided acute and convalescent COVID-19 samples.

Germline V CDR1 and CDR2: GTSNPN, SVGIG (reference sequence). This CDR3 has 12 residues. After removal of 5 bases from V and 10 bases from J, the junction contained 6 bases not matched to a gene. The table came from immunoSEQ multiplex PCR; TCRdb's copy has only in-frame clones and leaves some out. The data show around 260,000 clones, approximately 85% seen once. The sample comprised peripheral blood. The receptor was derived from a human donor in a cohort sampled during active COVID-19. V gene TRBV30 combines with J gene TRBJ1-4; 8 nucleotides match TRBD1. This CDR3 reads CAWYRGSGKLFF. CDR3 bases: TGTGCCTGGTACAGGGGGTCTGGAAAACTGTTTTTT.